This TCR beta chain was profiled in a study of cytomegalovirus exposure and HLA in healthy donors. Overall study results and limits: In an earlier analysis, productive rearrangement rates for most beta V segments clustered near 87% or 30%.

For this clone: The antigen is unknown.

PCR used 60 Vbeta primers and 13 Jbeta primers. Assay used: immunoSEQ multiplex PCR; TCRdb lists only in-frame clones, some missing. The sample contains some 170,000 clones, just over 70% of which appear only once. The CDR3 totals 14 residues. Trimming shortened V by 3 bases and J by 3 bases, and 11 bases separated the two germline ends. CDR1 SEHNR and CDR2 FQNEAQ come from the germline V gene (reference sequence). The TCR sequence derives from a man aged 18 to 30 in good health and CMV-seropositive. The sequenced sample consisted of PBMCs. The chain combines TRBV7-9 with TRBJ1-1, with a tentative D call TRBD1 (6 bases). CDR3 nucleotide sequence: TGTGCCAGCAGCTTGGGGGGGGCGGACACTGAAGCTTTCTTT. It encodes CASSLGGADTEAFF.